This T cell receptor beta chain was sequenced in a study of cytomegalovirus exposure and HLA in healthy donors. Per germline, CDR1 SGDLS and CDR2 YYNGEE. CDR3 size: 17 residues. Trimming at V came to 4 bases and at J to 3 bases, leaving 11 bases not matched to a gene. 13 Jbeta primers and 60 Vbeta primers were used for the PCR. The protocol was immunoSEQ multiplex PCR, while the TCRdb copy is restricted to in-frame clones and leaves out a portion. The profile shows about 210,000 clones, about 75% of them singletons. This clone appeared once. The chain links TRBV9 to TRBJ2-4; 9 nucleotides agree with TRBD2. Input material: PBMCs. The receptor was isolated from a male donor in good health and CMV-seronegative. CDR3 amino acids: CASSPWEVAGDKNIQYF. DNA for the CDR3: TGTGCCAGCAGCCCGTGGGAAGTAGCGGGGGACAAAAACATTCAGTACTTC.